One sample yielded the 16 T cell receptor beta chains listed below, sequenced in a study of monozygotic twins with inflammatory bowel disease. After re-calling the 5' RACE reads, TCRdb lists one entry per CDR3 protein, DNA absent. The sample has roughly 300,000 distinct CDR3 sequences. The sample was blood. The receptors originated from a human donor with ulcerative colitis or Crohn's disease, or a healthy co-twin of an affected twin (not recorded which).

The chain recombines TRBV30 with TRBJ1-1; the D call of TRBD1 rests on TCRdb alone, since no DNA is present to check it. CDR1 is GTSNPN, CDR2 SVGIG, per germline (reference sequence). The CDR3 is made up of 13 amino acids. The CDR3: CAWSVTGGSEAFF. The full variable domain, its missing parts supplied by reference TRBV30 and TRBJ1-1, is SQTIHQWPATLVQPVGSPLSLECTVEGTSNPNLYWYRQAAGRGLQLLFYSVGIGQISSEVPQNLSASRPQDRQFILSSKKLLLSDSGFYLCAWSVTGGSEAFFGQGTRLTVV.

V is TRBV24-1 and J is TRBJ2-2; TCRdb picks TRBD2, but there is no DNA to check that call. This CDR3 contains 15 residues. CDR1 and CDR2 from the germline V gene are KGHDR and SFDVKD. The CDR3 spells CATREDSPNTGELFF.

This rearrangement joins TRBV6-5 to TRBJ1-3; the TRBD1 assignment by TCRdb is unverifiable without DNA. Germline lookup yields CDR1 MNHEY and CDR2 SVGAGI. The CDR3 length is 16 residues. The CDR3 region is CASRDPRGLNGNTIYF.

This chain uses TRBV7-2 with TRBJ1-1. In germline, CDR1 is SGHTA, CDR2 FQGNSA. The CDR3 totals 14 residues. CDR3 region: CASSLAGPNTEAFF.

This chain joins TRBV28 and TRBJ1-5; lacking DNA, the TRBD1 call made by TCRdb goes unchecked. This CDR3 has 14 residues. Looked up from germline, CDR1 is MDHEN and CDR2 is SYDVKM. Here the CDR3 reads CASRQVQGGKPQHF. Based on the CDR3 plus reference TRBV28 and TRBJ1-5, the full variable domain is DVKVTQSSRYLVKRTGEKVFLECVQDMDHENMFWYRQDPGLGLRLIYFSYDVKMKEKGDIPEGYSVSREKKERFSLILESASTNQTSMYLCASRQVQGGKPQHFGDGTRLSIL.

The gene calls are TRBV7-9 and TRBJ2-7. Germline V gene sequence: CDR1 SEHNR, CDR2 FQNEAQ (reference sequence). This CDR3 is built from 13 residues. The CDR3 reads CASSFGISYEQYF.

The chain couples TRBV30 to TRBJ1-5. The V gene's germline CDR1 is GTSNPN and CDR2 SVGIG (reference sequence). CDR3 size: 12 residues. CDR3 region: CAWSVGVQPQHF.

The CDR3 sequence is CASSQSSGNTINF. The V gene is TRBV7-9, the J gene TRBJ1-3. The V gene's germline CDR1 is SEHNR and CDR2 FQNEAQ (reference sequence). The CDR3 consists of 13 residues. The variable domain in full, completed from reference TRBV7-9 and TRBJ1-3, reads DTGVSQNPRHKITKRGQNVTFRCDPISEHNRLYWYRQTLGQGPEFLTYFQNEAQLEKSRLLSDRFSAERPKGSFSTLEIQRTEQGDSAMYLCASSQSSGNTINFGEGSWLTVV.

This sequence joins TRBV24-1 and TRBJ2-2; TCRdb reports TRBD1, a call that lacks DNA to check it against. The CDR3 contains 15 residues. The V gene's germline CDR1 is KGHDR and CDR2 SFDVKD. CDR3 sequence reads: CATSEFGGFTGELFF.

The chain has TRBV12-3 or TRBV12-4 and TRBJ2-5; TCRdb gives TRBD1 as the D gene, but with no DNA this cannot be confirmed. This CDR3 contains 11 residues. The CDR3 sequence is CASRARGTQYF.

V is TRBV20-1 and J is TRBJ2-1; the TCRdb D gene call, TRBD2, has no DNA to confirm it. Germline CDR1 is DFQATT and CDR2 is SNEGSKA (reference sequence). The CDR3 totals 15 residues. CDR3 region: CSARLTSGRANEQFF.

The chain couples TRBV6-2 or TRBV6-3 to TRBJ2-1. Germline V gene sequence: CDR1 MNHEY, CDR2 SVGEGT. The CDR3 is made up of 13 amino acids. The chain's CDR3 is CASSYSAYNEQFF.

The chain employs TRBV5-5 and TRBJ1-2. The CDR3 extends over 13 amino acids. Germline V lookup: CDR1 SGHKS, CDR2 YYEKEE (reference sequence). Here the CDR3 reads CASSLPSQYGYTF.

The J gene is TRBJ2-1, the V gene TRBV6-2 or TRBV6-3; TCRdb selects TRBD1, and the lack of DNA leaves this call unchecked. This CDR3 has 12 amino acids. Germline V gene lookup returns CDR1 MNHEY and CDR2 SVGEGT. CDR3 amino acids: CASSYPGNEQFF.

The V and J genes are TRBV6-5 and TRBJ2-1. The germline gives CDR1 MNHEY, CDR2 SVGAGI. This CDR3 spans 15 amino acids. The CDR3 sequence is CASSYVTGLYNEQFF.

V and J are TRBV6-5 and TRBJ2-2. This CDR3 comprises 16 residues. CDR1 MNHEY and CDR2 SVGAGI come from the germline V gene. CDR3 sequence: CASSYYRRTPAGELFF.